Listed below are T cell receptor beta chains from one sample, sequenced in a study of T cell responses to AZD1222 COVID-19 vaccine. Only in-frame clones appear in the TCRdb table, and some are missing; sequencing was by immunoSEQ multiplex PCR. Among 100,000 to 140,000 clones listed, nearly 90% were seen once. Sequencing used peripheral blood, obtained 28 days after the second AZD1222 dose. The receptors come from an adult who received the AZD1222 COVID-19 vaccine. Both conserved end residues are part of each CDR3. D genes are given only for firm matches. Size values are once, few and many counts, or a class for expanded clones, and some rows have none.

clone_size,j_call,d_call,v_call,cdr3_aa
.,TRBJ2-3,.,TRBV5-1,CASSLASMGGGADTQYF
.,TRBJ1-2,TRBD1,TRBV28,CASSQSRTGLSDGYTF
once,TRBJ1-1,.,TRBV18,CASSPRGYTEAFF
.,TRBJ2-7,.,TRBV5-1,CASSQQPAGDRQYEQYF
.,TRBJ1-1,.,TRBV6-5,CASSYSRGPTEAFF
few,TRBJ1-2,TRBD1,TRBV19,CASSLVHGTAYGYTF
few,TRBJ1-6,.,TRBV19,CASSISLSPLHF
once,TRBJ2-1,TRBD1,TRBV27,CASSRQGIYNEQFF
.,TRBJ2-7,.,TRBV3-1/TRBV3-2,CASSRGILDGETYEQYF
.,TRBJ2-1,.,TRBV19,CASSPGRYNEQFF
.,TRBJ2-7,.,TRBV28,CASSLEPGTPGDEQYF
.,TRBJ2-1,TRBD1,TRBV19,CASSKSGTGTNEQFF
.,TRBJ1-2,.,TRBV19,CASRPTGFEANYGYTF
few,TRBJ1-4,.,TRBV11-2,CASSTGNEKLFF
.,TRBJ2-7,.,TRBV7-2,CASSLGMGGEQYF
.,TRBJ2-7,.,TRBV7-9,CASSASSYEQYF
once,TRBJ2-5,.,TRBV18,CASSPTDQETQYF
.,TRBJ1-6,.,TRBV5-1,CASSLESGVGNSPLHF
.,TRBJ2-1,.,TRBV2,CASKAPSSYNEQFF
.,TRBJ2-4,.,TRBV4-3,CASSQDWGPAKNIQYF
once,TRBJ2-7,.,TRBV4-1,CASSQELGLYEQYF
.,TRBJ2-3,.,TRBV13,CASSPHTDTQYF
.,TRBJ1-1,.,TRBV2,CASSAEGRNTEAFF
.,TRBJ1-5,.,TRBV18,CASSPSGQPQHF
.,TRBJ1-6,.,TRBV5-6,CASSLRAHYNSPLHF
.,TRBJ1-2,TRBD1,TRBV27,CASSATGTGALGYTF
few,TRBJ2-1,TRBD2,TRBV4-2,CASSQEAGGSYNEQFF
.,TRBJ2-1,TRBD1,TRBV19,CASSIGTVYNEQFF
.,TRBJ2-7,TRBD1,TRBV3-1/TRBV3-2,CASSQDTGTEAYEQYF
.,TRBJ1-3,.,TRBV10-3,CAISEAGTSGNTIYF
.,TRBJ2-2,.,TRBV6-5,CASSYSMRLNTGELFF
.,TRBJ1-2,.,TRBV5-1,CASSLGQVNYGYTF
.,TRBJ1-2,.,TRBV27,CASSLSMGGDYGYTF
.,TRBJ1-1,.,TRBV19,CASSIRGGPRTEAFF
.,TRBJ1-3,.,TRBV19,CASGVGISGNTIYF
.,TRBJ1-2,.,TRBV11-2,CASSLSSNYGYTF
.,TRBJ2-7,TRBD2,TRBV19,CASSMGGEGLYEQYF
.,TRBJ2-2,.,TRBV9,CASSVYTSNTGELFF